This T cell receptor beta chain was obtained from a study of blood T cell repertoires in COVID-19. CDR1 SGHNT and CDR2 YENEEA come from the germline V gene. The V segment lost 1 base and the J segment 9 bases; nucleotides outside the gene matches: 2. The CDR3 runs to 14 residues. Only in-frame clones appear in the TCRdb table, and some are missing; sequencing was by immunoSEQ multiplex PCR. The data contain fewer than 200,000 clones, around four fifths of them singletons. Participant-reported clinical history was the basis for cohort assignment. The source of this sequence is a woman aged 45-65 years who had recovered from COVID-19. The rearrangement uses TRBV11-3 and TRBJ1-6, with 8 nucleotides matching TRBD1. The material sequenced was PBMCs or T cells enriched from blood (not recorded which). This CDR3 is CASSLVTGGSPLHF. The DNA of the CDR3 is TGTGCCAGCAGCTTAGTAACAGGGGGTTCACCCCTCCACTTT.